A single sample is the source of the 6 T cell receptor beta chains below, sequenced in a study of blood T cells in healthy people across ages. Together with a sample-barcoded 5' primer, a J-beta primer mix was included in a second PCR lasting roughly 6 to 12 cycles. TCRdb re-called the 5' RACE reads with MiXCR, one entry per CDR3 protein. The data show about 1.6 million distinct CDR3 sequences, about 35% seen once. Sequencing input: blood. The origin of the receptors is a woman aged 30 to 39 in good health.

This clonotype was seen a few times. The rearrangement uses TRBV5-1 and TRBJ1-5; D is unclear. Trimming pared 0 bases from V and 5 bases from J, leaving 12 bases between. The CDR3 has 15 amino acids. CDR1 and CDR2 (germline): SGHRS, YFSETQ. Written as DNA, the CDR3 is TGCGCCAGCAGCTTGGTGCCGGGAAGGGATCAGCCCCAGCATTTT. Its protein product is CASSLVPGRDQPQHF.

The chain links TRBV28 to TRBJ1-5; 7 positions match TRBD1. With V trimmed by 6 bases and J by 2 bases, 7 bases remained unmatched. Germline lookup yields CDR1 MDHEN and CDR2 SYDVKM. The CDR3 sequence is 15 residues long. CDR3 protein: CASSITGTGNQPQHF. Written as DNA, the CDR3 is TGTGCCAGCAGCATCACCGGGACAGGCAATCAGCCCCAGCATTTT.

This clonotype was picked up a small number of times. V usage is TRBV7-9 and J usage is TRBJ2-1, with TRBD1 matching over 8 bases. The CDR3 totals 16 residues. Trimming cost V 5 bases and J 4 bases; bases outside gene matches: 10. Germline V gene data show CDR1 as SEHNR and CDR2 as FQNEAQ (reference sequence). DNA for the CDR3: TGTGCCAGCAGCGTCAGGGGGCCCCTGGGATACAATGAGCAGTTCTTC. The encoded protein is CASSVRGPLGYNEQFF.

V and J are TRBV4-1 and TRBJ2-7; possibly TRBD2 for D (5 bases). Looked up from germline, CDR1 is MGHRA and CDR2 is YSYEKL. Trimming cost V 1 base and J 0 bases, with 10 bases left between them. The CDR3 consists of 15 residues. CDR3: CASSQVAEGSYEQYF. The CDR3 coding sequence is TGCGCCAGCAGCCAAGTTGCCGAGGGCTCCTACGAGCAGTACTTC.

This clonotype was seen once. The chain is built from TRBV5-1 and TRBJ1-2; the D gene is possibly TRBD1 (6 bases). Germline CDR1 reads SGHRS; CDR2 reads YFSETQ. Trimming left V 5 bases short and J 10 bases short, with 21 bases between. CDR3 length: 14 amino acids. The CDR3, as DNA: TGCGCCAGCAGTCATGGACAGTCCACTATTGCCTACACCTTC. It codes for CASSHGQSTIAYTF.

V and J are TRBV28 and TRBJ2-3; perhaps TRBD1 as D (6 bases). Germline V CDR1 and CDR2: MDHEN, SYDVKM. The CDR3 sequence is 16 residues long. The V gene lost 6 bases and the J gene lost 0 bases, with 16 bases spanning the gap. The CDR3 coding sequence is TGTGCCAGCAGCTGGGGCCGGGACACAAGCACAGATACGCAGTATTTT. It specifies CASSWGRDTSTDTQYF.